Presented here are 9 T cell receptor beta chains from one specimen sequenced in a study of CD8 T cells in Susac syndrome. RNA was extracted with the RNeasy kit, and a quantity of roughly 0.45 to 1 ug was reverse transcribed using random hexamers. TCRdb re-analysed the immunoSEQ multiplex PCR reads in MiXCR, keeping a single row per CDR3 protein. The table records around 140,000 distinct CDR3 sequences, 95% of them present only once. Sequencing was done on a sample of CD4+ T cells from PBMCs. All receptors come from a human donor with Susac syndrome.

This clonotype was seen a single time. The chain carries TRBV7-8 and TRBJ2-2; D assignment may be TRBD1 or TRBD2 (5 bases each). Trimming took 5 bases from V and 2 from J, leaving 15 bases between them. Germline assignment: CDR1 SGHVS and CDR2 FQNEAQ. The CDR3 loop spans 16 amino acids. CDR3 loop: CASSVRVGGNTGELFF. CDR3 coding DNA: TGTGCCAGCAGCGTCAGGGTTGGGGGTAACACCGGGGAGCTGTTTTTT.

The V and J genes are TRBV12-3 or TRBV12-4 and TRBJ2-3; 15 positions match TRBD2. The CDR3 contains 18 residues. V shed 5 bases and J 0 bases; nucleotides not matched to a gene: 6. The CDR3 DNA reads TGTGCCAGCAGTCCGCGGGGACTAGCGGGAGGTAGCACAGATACGCAGTATTTT. This sequence encodes CASSPRGLAGGSTDTQYF.

CDR3 sequence reads: CASSKDGSSYNEQFF. CDR3 bases: TGTGCCAGCAGCAAAGACGGGAGCTCCTACAATGAGCAGTTCTTC. The V gene is TRBV21-1, the J gene TRBJ2-1. TRBV21-1 is an annotated pseudogene. The CDR3 consists of 15 residues.

The chain has TRBV30 and TRBJ2-5; 14 nucleotides match TRBD2. Per the germline V gene, CDR1 is GTSNPN and CDR2 is SVGIG (reference sequence). The CDR3 totals 14 residues. V lost 3 bases to trimming and J lost 4 bases; unmatched junction nucleotides: 1. DNA of the CDR3: TGTGCCTGGAGGGGACTAGCGGGAGCAGAGACCCAGTACTTC. It is translated as CAWRGLAGAETQYF.

This chain links TRBV7-2 with TRBJ1-2; D unresolved. The CDR3 consists of 12 residues. V was pared by 1 base and J by 5 bases, with 5 bases between. Germline V lookup: CDR1 SGHTA, CDR2 FQGNSA. In DNA, the CDR3 is TGTGCCAGCAGCTTAGGGACGTATGGCTACACCTTC. Translated: CASSLGTYGYTF.

This chain links TRBV7-9 with TRBJ2-5; the D gene is possibly TRBD1 (5 bases). Per the germline V gene, CDR1 is SEHNR and CDR2 is FQNEAQ (reference sequence). The length of the CDR3 is 15 residues. The V end was cut by 3 bases, the J end by 2 bases, with 13 bases between. CDR3 region: CASSLGPGTQETQYF. The CDR3 DNA is TGTGCCAGCAGCTTGGGGCCAGGTACTCAAGAGACCCAGTACTTC.

The gene calls are TRBV20-1 and TRBJ2-7; D is possibly TRBD1 (6 bases). This CDR3 contains 13 residues. Germline CDR1 reads DFQATT; CDR2 reads SNEGSKA (reference sequence). The DNA of the CDR3 is TGCAGCTCTATGGGGGCAGGAACCTACGAGCAGTACTTC. It translates to CSSMGAGTYEQYF.

The rearrangement links TRBV27 to TRBJ1-2; perhaps TRBD1 as D (6 bases). Germline V CDR1 and CDR2: MNHEY, SMNVEV (reference sequence). This CDR3 has 13 residues. The V and J ends lost 5 bases and 7 bases respectively, with 14 bases between them. CDR3 protein: CASSPGTRSGYTF. DNA for the CDR3: TGTGCCAGCAGTCCCGGGACAAGATCTGGCTACACCTTC.

The CDR3 nucleotides are TGTGCCAGCAGCCTCTTTGCAGGGAGTGTTGGAAATGAGCAGTTCTTC. This gives the protein CASSLFAGSVGNEQFF. The chain carries TRBV7-6 and TRBJ2-1; D might be TRBD1 or TRBD2, each matching 5 bases. V shed 5 bases and J shed 7 bases, with 21 bases lying between them. The CDR3 sequence is 16 residues long. Germline V gene data show CDR1 as SGHVS and CDR2 as FNYEAQ.